This T cell receptor beta chain stems from a study of cytomegalovirus exposure and HLA in healthy donors. V shed 3 bases and J shed 9 bases, with 9 bases lying between them. The CDR3 runs 12 residues. The germline V gene has CDR1 SNHLY and CDR2 FYNNEI. The donors were healthy bone marrow donors. The PCR employed 60 Vbeta primers together with 13 Jbeta primers. The protocol was immunoSEQ multiplex PCR, while the TCRdb copy is restricted to in-frame clones and leaves out a portion. The sample lists tens of thousands of clones, 73% occurring once. The TCR sequence derives from a man between 50 and 59 years old in good health and CMV-seronegative. The specimen sequenced was PBMCs. This chain uses TRBV2 with TRBJ2-1; TRBD2 might be the D (6 bases). CDR3 bases: TGTGCCAGCAGTGATTTGGGGGGTGAGCAGTTCTTC. It encodes CASSDLGGEQFF.